A single sample is the source of the 3 T cell receptor beta chains below, sequenced in a study of cytomegalovirus exposure and HLA in healthy donors. Use of 60 Vbeta and 13 Jbeta primers characterized the PCR. Generated by immunoSEQ multiplex PCR, the TCRdb table keeps only in-frame clones and is missing some. The repertoire table contains some 140,000 clones. Sample: PBMCs. The receptors derive from a woman between 35 and 50 years old in good health and CMV-seronegative.

The CDR3 nucleotides are TGCAGCGTTGACGGGGGGGCCAATCAGCCCCAGCATTTT. Protein: CSVDGGANQPQHF. The chain is built from TRBV29-1 and TRBJ1-5; perhaps TRBD1 as D (6 bases). The CDR3 consists of 13 residues. Deletions cut 3 bases from V and 3 bases from J, with 9 bases between. Germline CDR1 and CDR2: SQVTM and ANQGSEA.

The chain is built from TRBV21-1 and TRBJ2-2; TRBD2, the table's D call, lacks a check against the DNA. TRBV21-1 constitutes a pseudogene. This CDR3 contains 20 residues. The CDR3 coding sequence is TGTGCCAGCAGTTGCGCCCGTCGGGGACTAGCGGGGGGGCCGGGCGGGGAGCTGTTTTTT. It specifies CASSCARRGLAGGPGGELFF.

The chain links TRBV18 to TRBJ2-3, with D tentatively TRBD1 (5 bases). Germline V gene sequence: CDR1 KGHSH, CDR2 LQKENI. V dropped 3 bases and J dropped 3 bases, with 10 bases sitting between them. The CDR3 totals 14 residues. In DNA form, the CDR3 reads TGTGCCAGCTCACCGGCCAGGGAAACAGATACGCAGTATTTT. This gives the protein CASSPARETDTQYF.